The source of this TCR beta chain is a study of T cells after somatic rescue of genetic block. The germline V and J ends were trimmed by 6 bases and 4 bases, with 9 bases remaining between them. The CDR3 is made up of 11 amino acids. The germline gives CDR1 DFQATT, CDR2 SNEGSKA (reference sequence). Measured with immunoSEQ multiplex PCR; TCRdb has only the in-frame clones, and not every one. The sample holds about 88,000 clones; about nine tenths are singletons and the top ten take roughly 1.5%. V gene TRBV20-1 combines with J gene TRBJ1-2; D not certain. The sequencing input was peripheral blood mononuclear cells (PBMCs). This TCR was recovered from a woman younger than 30. The CDR3 region is CSASPGYGYTF. In DNA form, the CDR3 reads TGCAGTGCCTCCCCTGGCTATGGCTACACCTTC.